This T cell receptor beta chain derives from a study of CD8 T cells in ankylosing spondylitis. Quantitative 5'-RACE with molecular barcodes was used to make the TCR beta libraries. TCRdb re-derived calls from the 5' RACE reads in MiXCR, one entry per CDR3 protein. This table has 85,000 to 100,000 distinct CDR3 sequences, over 6.5% appearing once. Notes on the study in general: Disease-linked clones were reportedly significantly enriched in matched ankylosing spondylitis synovial fluid. Disease-linked clones bore a CD8+ phenotype and were relatively rare in peripheral blood.

About this clonotype: The antigen remains unidentified.

This CDR3 has 17 amino acids. The sequencing input was blood, either unsorted or a sorted T cell fraction (not recorded which). This chain uses TRBV21-1 with TRBJ1-2. TRBV21-1 is assigned pseudogene status. The TCR sequence derives from a male donor with ankylosing spondylitis or in good health (not recorded which). CDR3 in DNA: TGTGCCAGCAGCAAAGCGCGAAAGGGCCAAGCTAACTATGGCTACACCTTC. It encodes CASSKARKGQANYGYTF.